The clone carrying this TCR beta chain was counted between two and nine times. Its specificity is not known. Expressed TCRB transcripts were sequenced because the entire RNA isolate underwent reverse transcription. Profiled with immunoSEQ multiplex PCR; TCRdb holds only in-frame clones, not every one. The sample lists 130,000 or so clones; 9% were seen once. The sample comes from a study of beta chain features in type 1 diabetes. Study outcomes and limitations: Among type 1 diabetes patients, VDJ junctions had fewer insertions and more deletions. All four CD4+ subsets from Type 1 diabetes patients carried moderately but significantly shorter TCRB CDR3s.

Germline assignment: CDR1 MNHEY and CDR2 SMNVEV (reference sequence). The CDR3 is 15 amino acids. The V and J ends lost 3 bases and 2 bases respectively, with 14 bases between them. Without exception, sorted populations had purity beyond 98%. The chain couples TRBV27 to TRBJ2-7, with D perhaps TRBD1 (5 bases). The clonotype comes from a man aged 30-40 years with type 1 diabetes. The specimen was central memory CD4+ T cells from blood. Here the CDR3 reads CASSFRPGPTYEQYF. CDR3 nucleotide sequence: TGTGCCAGCAGTTTTCGGCCAGGGCCGACCTACGAGCAGTACTTC.